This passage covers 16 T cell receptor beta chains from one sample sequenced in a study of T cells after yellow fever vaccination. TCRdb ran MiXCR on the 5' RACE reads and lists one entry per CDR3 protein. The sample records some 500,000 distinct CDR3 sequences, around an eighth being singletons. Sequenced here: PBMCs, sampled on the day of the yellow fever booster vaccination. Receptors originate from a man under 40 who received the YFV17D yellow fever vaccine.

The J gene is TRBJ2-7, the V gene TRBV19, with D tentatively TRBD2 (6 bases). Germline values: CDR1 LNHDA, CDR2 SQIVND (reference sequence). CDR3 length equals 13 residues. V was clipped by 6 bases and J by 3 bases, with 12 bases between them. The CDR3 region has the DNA TGTGCCAGTAGGGGGCCGGGACTCTACGAGCAGTACTTC. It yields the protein CASRGPGLYEQYF.

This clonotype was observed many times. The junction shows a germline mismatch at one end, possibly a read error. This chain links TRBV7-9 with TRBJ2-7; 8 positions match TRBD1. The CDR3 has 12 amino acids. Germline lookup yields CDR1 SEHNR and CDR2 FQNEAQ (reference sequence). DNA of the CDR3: TGTGCCAGCAGCTTAACCGGACAGGGCCTGGTCTTC. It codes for CASSLTGQGLVF. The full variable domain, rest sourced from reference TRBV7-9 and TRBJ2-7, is DTGVSQNPRHKITKRGQNVTFRCDPISEHNRLYWYRQTLGQGPEFLTYFQNEAQLEKSRLLSDRFSAERPKGSFSTLEIQRTEQGDSAMYLCASSLTGQGLVFGPGTRLTVT.

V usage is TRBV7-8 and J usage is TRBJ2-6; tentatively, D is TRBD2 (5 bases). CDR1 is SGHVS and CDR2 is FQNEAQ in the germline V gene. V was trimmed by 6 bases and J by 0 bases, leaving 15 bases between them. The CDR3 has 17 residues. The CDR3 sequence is CASRTGMVSSGANVLTF. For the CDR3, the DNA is TGTGCCAGCAGAACCGGGATGGTCAGCTCTGGGGCCAACGTCCTGACTTTC.

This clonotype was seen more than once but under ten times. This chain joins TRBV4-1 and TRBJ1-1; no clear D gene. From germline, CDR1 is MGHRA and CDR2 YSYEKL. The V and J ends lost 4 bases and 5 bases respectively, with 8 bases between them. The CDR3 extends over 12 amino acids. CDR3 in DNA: TGCGCCAGCAGCCCAGTGGGGACTGAAGCTTTCTTT. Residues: CASSPVGTEAFF.

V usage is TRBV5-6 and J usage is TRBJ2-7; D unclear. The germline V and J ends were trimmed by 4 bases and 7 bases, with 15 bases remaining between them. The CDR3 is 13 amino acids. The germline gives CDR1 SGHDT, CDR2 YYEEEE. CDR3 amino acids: CASSRPTYREQYF. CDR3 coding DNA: TGTGCCAGCAGCCGCCCCACCTACCGGGAGCAGTACTTC.

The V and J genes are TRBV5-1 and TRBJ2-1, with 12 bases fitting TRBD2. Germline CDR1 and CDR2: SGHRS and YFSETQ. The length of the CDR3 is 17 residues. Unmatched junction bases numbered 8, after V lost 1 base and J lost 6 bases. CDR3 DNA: TGCGCCAGCAGCTTGAGCCTAGCGGGAGGGGGGCCCAATGAGCAGTTCTTC. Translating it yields CASSLSLAGGGPNEQFF.

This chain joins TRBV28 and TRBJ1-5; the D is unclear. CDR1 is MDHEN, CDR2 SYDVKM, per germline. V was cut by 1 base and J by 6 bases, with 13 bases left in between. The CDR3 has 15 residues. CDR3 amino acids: CASSLYGRRRQPQHF. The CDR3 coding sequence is TGTGCCAGCAGTTTATATGGCAGGAGGCGTCAGCCCCAGCATTTT.

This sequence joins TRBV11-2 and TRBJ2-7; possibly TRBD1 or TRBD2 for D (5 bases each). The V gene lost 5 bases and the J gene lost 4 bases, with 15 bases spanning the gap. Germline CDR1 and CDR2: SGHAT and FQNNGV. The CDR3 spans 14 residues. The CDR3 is CASSGPGRGYEQYF. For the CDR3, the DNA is TGTGCCAGCAGCGGTCCGGGACGGGGTTACGAGCAGTACTTC.

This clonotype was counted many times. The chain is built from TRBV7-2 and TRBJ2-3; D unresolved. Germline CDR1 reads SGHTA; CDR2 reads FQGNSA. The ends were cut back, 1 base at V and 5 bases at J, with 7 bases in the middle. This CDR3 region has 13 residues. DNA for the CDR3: TGTGCCAGCAGCTTAGAAGCCGAAGATACGCAGTATTTT. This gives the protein CASSLEAEDTQYF. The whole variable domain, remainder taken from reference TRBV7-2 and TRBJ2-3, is GAGVSQSPSNKVTEKGKDVELRCDPISGHTALYWYRQSLGQGLEFLIYFQGNSAPDKSGLPSDRFSAERTGGSVSTLTIQRTQQEDSAVYLCASSLEAEDTQYFGPGTRLTVL.

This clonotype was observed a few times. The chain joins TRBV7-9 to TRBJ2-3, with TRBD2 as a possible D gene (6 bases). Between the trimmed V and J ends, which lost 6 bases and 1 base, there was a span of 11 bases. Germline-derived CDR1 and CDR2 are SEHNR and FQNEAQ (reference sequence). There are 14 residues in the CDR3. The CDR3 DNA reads TGTGCCAGCAGTACCGGGGAGGGCACAGATACGCAGTATTTT. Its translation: CASSTGEGTDTQYF.

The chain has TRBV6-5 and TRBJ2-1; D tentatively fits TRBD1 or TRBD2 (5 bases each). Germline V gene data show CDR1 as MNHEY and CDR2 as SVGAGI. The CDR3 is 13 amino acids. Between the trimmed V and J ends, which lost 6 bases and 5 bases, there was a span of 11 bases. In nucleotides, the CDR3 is TGTGCCAGCAGAAGGGGACGGGACAATGAGCAGTTCTTC. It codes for CASRRGRDNEQFF.

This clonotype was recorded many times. The CDR3 loop reads CASSPPTGMNTEAFF. The CDR3 region has the DNA TGTGCCAGCAGCCCACCGACGGGCATGAACACTGAAGCTTTCTTT. The chain uses TRBV5-6 and TRBJ1-1; D remains ambiguous. Germline V gene data show CDR1 as SGHDT and CDR2 as YYEEEE. The CDR3 spans 15 residues. Trimming left V 4 bases short and J 0 bases short, with 13 bases between. The whole variable domain, filled in from reference TRBV5-6 and TRBJ1-1, reads DAGVTQSPTHLIKTRGQQVTLRCSPKSGHDTVSWYQQALGQGPQFIFQYYEEEERQRGNFPDRFSGHQFPNYSSELNVNALLLGDSALYLCASSPPTGMNTEAFFGQGTRLTVV.

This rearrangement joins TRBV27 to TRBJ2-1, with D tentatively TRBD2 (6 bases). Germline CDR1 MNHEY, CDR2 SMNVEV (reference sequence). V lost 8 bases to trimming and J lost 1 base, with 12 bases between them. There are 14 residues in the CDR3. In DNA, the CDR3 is TGTGCCAGCGCGCGGGACGAGTCCTACAATGAGCAGTTCTTC. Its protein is CASARDESYNEQFF.

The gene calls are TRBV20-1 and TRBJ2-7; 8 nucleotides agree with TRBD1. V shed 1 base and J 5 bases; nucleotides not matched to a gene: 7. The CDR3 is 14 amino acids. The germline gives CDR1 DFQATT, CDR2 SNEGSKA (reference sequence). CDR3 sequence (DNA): TGCAGTGCTAGAGTAGGACAGGGCCGGAACGAGCAGTACTTC. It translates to CSARVGQGRNEQYF.

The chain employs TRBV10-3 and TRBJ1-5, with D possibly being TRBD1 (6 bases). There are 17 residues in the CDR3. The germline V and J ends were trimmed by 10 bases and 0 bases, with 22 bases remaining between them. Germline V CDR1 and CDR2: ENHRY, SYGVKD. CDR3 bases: TGTGCCACCAGGCAAGGGTCAGGGGCCAATAGCAATCAGCCCCAGCATTTT. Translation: CATRQGSGANSNQPQHF.

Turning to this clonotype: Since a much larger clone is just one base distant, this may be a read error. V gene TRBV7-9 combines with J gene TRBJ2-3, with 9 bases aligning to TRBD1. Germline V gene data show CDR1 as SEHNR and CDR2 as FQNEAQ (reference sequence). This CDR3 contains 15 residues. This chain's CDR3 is CASSSGQGSTDKQYF. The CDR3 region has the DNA TGTGCCAGCAGCTCGGGACAGGGTAGCACAGATAAGCAGTATTTT.